This T cell receptor beta chain was identified in a study of T cell responses to AZD1222 COVID-19 vaccine. As for this clone: Its antigen is not known.

Here immunoSEQ multiplex PCR was the method, and the copy in TCRdb shows in-frame clones only, minus some. The sample carries some 90,000 clones, about 89% recorded once. Overall study findings and caveats: Unmutated regions of variants are reportedly targeted by nearly half of spike-specific TCRs.

With V trimmed by 4 bases and J by 7 bases, 8 bases remained unmatched. Germline CDR1 is SGHVS and CDR2 is FQNEAQ. CDR3 size: 14 residues. The gene calls are TRBV7-8 and TRBJ1-2; 8 positions agree with TRBD1. Source: peripheral blood, taken 28 days after the second AZD1222 dose. This clonotype originated in an adult who received the AZD1222 COVID-19 vaccine. CDR3 sequence (DNA): TGTGCCAGCAGCTCCGGACAGGGCCTTCGTGGCTACACCTTC. This encodes CASSSGQGLRGYTF.